Below, one T cell receptor (beta chain) is given with its context. CDR1 LGHDT and CDR2 YNNKEL come from the germline V gene (reference sequence). The CDR3 is made up of 14 amino acids. Trimming pared 5 bases from V and 6 bases from J, leaving 17 bases between. These data are taken from a study of control samples from healthy donors and cancer patients. The data were produced by immunoSEQ multiplex PCR, yet TCRdb's version contains in-frame clones alone and is incomplete. The data contain approximately 160,000 clones, about 91% of them seen just once; the ten biggest clones take up 2%. The TCR sequence derives from a woman aged 40-49 years in good health. This rearrangement joins TRBV3-1 (or the pseudogene TRBV3-2) to TRBJ2-7; D gene ambiguous. Source material: blood. The CDR3 loop is CASSSAFSGGEQYF. The CDR3 DNA follows: TGTGCCAGCAGCTCGGCCTTTTCCGGCGGCGAGCAGTACTTC.